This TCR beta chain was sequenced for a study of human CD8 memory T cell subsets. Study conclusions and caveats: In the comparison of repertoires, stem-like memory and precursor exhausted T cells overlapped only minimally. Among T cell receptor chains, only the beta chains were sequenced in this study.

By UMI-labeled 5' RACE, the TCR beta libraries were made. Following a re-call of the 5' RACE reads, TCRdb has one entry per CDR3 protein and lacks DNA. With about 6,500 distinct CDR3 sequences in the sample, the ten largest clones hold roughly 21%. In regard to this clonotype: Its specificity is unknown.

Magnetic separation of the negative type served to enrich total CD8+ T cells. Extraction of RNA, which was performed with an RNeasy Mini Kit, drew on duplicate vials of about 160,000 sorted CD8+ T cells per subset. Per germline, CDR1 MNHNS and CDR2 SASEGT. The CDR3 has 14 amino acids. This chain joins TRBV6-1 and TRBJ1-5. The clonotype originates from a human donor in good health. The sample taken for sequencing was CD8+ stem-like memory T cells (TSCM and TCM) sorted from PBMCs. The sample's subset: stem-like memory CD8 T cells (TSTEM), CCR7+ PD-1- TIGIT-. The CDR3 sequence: CASNGLSATQPQHF.